This entry lists 20 T cell receptor beta chains sequenced from one sample in a study of blood T cell repertoires in COVID-19. The repertoire was sequenced with immunoSEQ multiplex PCR; TCRdb's copy has only in-frame clones and lacks some. The data show 250,000 to 350,000 clones, 75% to 90% seen once. The sample taken for sequencing was peripheral blood. The receptor set was obtained from an older woman with COVID-19, enrolled during active disease.

The chain couples TRBV28 to TRBJ2-2, with TRBD1 matching 8 bases. This CDR3 has 17 amino acids. Per germline, CDR1 MDHEN and CDR2 SYDVKM. The J segment lost 0 bases and the V segment lost 10 bases, leaving 13 bases of the junction unmatched. The CDR3 loop reads CAIWTGHPRANTGELFF. DNA for the CDR3: TGTGCCATCTGGACAGGGCATCCCCGAGCGAACACCGGGGAGCTGTTTTTT.

This chain joins TRBV19 and TRBJ2-2, with 7 bases lining up with TRBD2. The CDR3 length is 14 residues. Trimming took 5 bases from V and 6 from J; bases not matched to a gene: 6. Germline V gene lookup returns CDR1 LNHDA and CDR2 SQIVND (reference sequence). The CDR3 protein is CASSGSAGAGELFF. The CDR3 DNA reads as TGTGCCAGTAGTGGGTCGGCGGGGGCCGGGGAGCTGTTTTTT. Filled out from reference TRBV19 and TRBJ2-2, the complete variable domain reads DGGITQSPKYLFRKEGQNVTLSCEQNLNHDAMYWYRQDPGQGLRLIYYSQIVNDFQKGDIAEGYSVSREKKESFPLTVTSAQKNPTAFYLCASSGSAGAGELFFGEGSRLTVL.

V and J are TRBV7-3 and TRBJ1-6; D is uncertain. The CDR3 sequence is 16 residues long. Per the germline V gene, CDR1 is SGHTA and CDR2 is FQGTGA. Trimming removed 0 bases from V and 9 bases from J, with 15 bases in between. The CDR3, as DNA: TGTGCCAGCAGCTTAACGTCGGCCGGAGTCGGTTCACCCCTCCACTTT. Protein product: CASSLTSAGVGSPLHF.

The chain couples TRBV9 to TRBJ1-5; D possibly corresponds to TRBD1 (5 bases). The V gene lost 2 bases and the J gene lost 3 bases, with 12 bases spanning the gap. This CDR3 region has 15 residues. The germline V gene has CDR1 SGDLS and CDR2 YYNGEE. CDR3 DNA: TGTGCCAGCAGCGTGGGGGGGGTCCCCAATCAGCCCCAGCATTTT. Translation gives CASSVGGVPNQPQHF.

The genes are TRBV11-2 and TRBJ2-2; the match to TRBD1 covers 7 bases. V was pared by 5 bases and J by 7 bases, with 10 bases of the junction left unmatched. The CDR3 is 15 amino acids. In germline, CDR1 is SGHAT, CDR2 FQNNGV. CDR3: CASSPKPGTDGELFF. The CDR3 bases are TGTGCCAGCAGCCCCAAGCCAGGGACAGACGGGGAGCTGTTTTTT.

The chain links TRBV28 to TRBJ2-5, with 8 bases matching TRBD2. The V and J ends lost 5 bases and 4 bases, in that order; junction bases with no gene match: 15. Germline V gene data show CDR1 as MDHEN and CDR2 as SYDVKM. The CDR3 contains 17 residues. For the CDR3, the DNA is TGTGCCAGCAGTCCCGTCCTTGGGACTAGGGGTACAGAGACCCAGTACTTC. Protein product: CASSPVLGTRGTETQYF. The full variable domain, in which reference TRBV28 and TRBJ2-5 provide the parts outside the CDR3, is DVKVTQSSRYLVKRTGEKVFLECVQDMDHENMFWYRQDPGLGLRLIYFSYDVKMKEKGDIPEGYSVSREKKERFSLILESASTNQTSMYLCASSPVLGTRGTETQYFGPGTRLLVL.

The rearrangement uses TRBV24-1 and TRBJ2-7; TRBD1 is a possible D gene (6 bases). The CDR3 contains 15 residues. V lost 8 bases, J lost 4 bases, and 20 bases lay in between. Germline V gene data show CDR1 as KGHDR and CDR2 as SFDVKD. DNA of the CDR3: TGTGCCACCAAGAATCCAGGGGTCCGGAGGTACGAGCAGTACTTC. This codes for CATKNPGVRRYEQYF.

CDR3 residues: CATRVGLAGGTDTQYF. The CDR3 DNA sequence: TGTGCCACCAGGGTGGGACTAGCGGGGGGGACAGATACGCAGTATTTT. This rearrangement joins TRBV15 to TRBJ2-3; 16 nucleotides match TRBD2. Per the germline V gene, CDR1 is LNHNV and CDR2 is YYDKDF (reference sequence). Germline trimming cut 6 bases from V and 3 bases from J; bases unmatched to any gene: 3. The CDR3 extends over 16 amino acids.

CDR3 nucleotides: TGTGCCAGCAGTTCGACAGGGTCCCACACCTACGAGCAGTACTTC. This sequence encodes CASSSTGSHTYEQYF. V usage is TRBV6-5 and J usage is TRBJ2-7; 7 nucleotides align to TRBD1. Germline V gives CDR1 MNHEY, CDR2 SVGAGI. The CDR3 is 15 amino acids. The J segment lost 2 bases and the V segment lost 4 bases, leaving 8 bases of the junction unmatched.

V gene TRBV19 combines with J gene TRBJ1-1; D is undetermined. Trimming removed 11 bases from V and 4 bases from J, with 8 bases in between. Germline lookup yields CDR1 LNHDA and CDR2 SQIVND (reference sequence). This CDR3 has 10 residues. CDR3 region: CAAGITEAFF. As DNA, the CDR3 is TGTGCCGCCGGGATCACTGAAGCTTTCTTT.

The chain has TRBV18 and TRBJ2-1; perhaps TRBD1 as D (6 bases). CDR3 length: 16 amino acids. The germline gives CDR1 KGHSH, CDR2 LQKENI. Trimming pared 3 bases from V and 6 bases from J, leaving 18 bases between. CDR3 sequence: CASSPSGTTGRNEQFF. DNA for the CDR3: TGTGCCAGCTCACCCTCCGGGACAACTGGACGCAATGAGCAGTTCTTC.

V and J are TRBV6-5 and TRBJ1-5; TRBD1 might be the D (6 bases). The germline gives CDR1 MNHEY, CDR2 SVGAGI. This CDR3 is 14 amino acids long. V gave up 5 bases and J gave up 2 bases, with 10 bases separating them. The CDR3, as DNA: TGTGCCAGCAGTCCACAGGGAGGCAATCAGCCCCAGCATTTT. Translation: CASSPQGGNQPQHF.

This clone appeared a single time. The rearrangement joins TRBV12-3 or TRBV12-4 to TRBJ1-1; the D gene is possibly TRBD1 (6 bases). CDR3 length: 13 amino acids. V was cut by 5 bases and J by 6 bases, with 13 bases left in between. CDR3 in DNA: TGTGCCAGCAGTAGGTGGGAGGGGGCTGAAGCTTTCTTT. Translated, it gives CASSRWEGAEAFF.

The J gene is TRBJ2-7, the V gene TRBV27; a weak D match, TRBD1 (5 bases). V was cut by 3 bases and J by 3 bases, with 12 bases left in between. Germline V gene lookup returns CDR1 MNHEY and CDR2 SMNVEV (reference sequence). This CDR3 has 14 residues. The CDR3: CASSFFPDSYEQYF. CDR3 sequence (DNA): TGTGCCAGCAGTTTTTTTCCTGACAGCTACGAGCAGTACTTC.

The chain is built from TRBV12-3 or TRBV12-4 and TRBJ2-5; the D gene is possibly TRBD1 (5 bases). This CDR3 has 13 amino acids. The germline V and J ends were trimmed by 3 bases and 4 bases, with 9 bases remaining between them. CDR3 nucleotides: TGTGCCAGCAGTTTCGGCAGGGCAGAGACCCAGTACTTC. Translation: CASSFGRAETQYF.

The V gene is TRBV6-6, the J gene TRBJ2-1, with D unresolved. There are 10 residues in the CDR3. The germline CDR1 and CDR2 sequences are MNHNY and SVGAGI (reference sequence). V lost 8 bases, J lost 6 bases, and 5 bases lay in between. The CDR3 sequence: CASVGNEQFF. As DNA, the CDR3 is TGTGCCAGCGTCGGCAATGAGCAGTTCTTC.

This clone was counted a single time. The chain employs TRBV7-9 and TRBJ2-7, with D perhaps matching TRBD1 (5 bases). CDR1 is SEHNR and CDR2 is FQNEAQ in the germline V gene (reference sequence). Trimming pared 6 bases from V and 2 bases from J, leaving 14 bases between. There are 14 residues in the CDR3. The DNA for the CDR3 is TGTGCCAGCAGGTCGACAGCCTCAACCTACGAGCAGTACTTC. The encoded protein is CASRSTASTYEQYF. The variable domain in full, with the rest retrieved from reference TRBV7-9 and TRBJ2-7, is DTGVSQNPRHKITKRGQNVTFRCDPISEHNRLYWYRQTLGQGPEFLTYFQNEAQLEKSRLLSDRFSAERPKGSFSTLEIQRTEQGDSAMYLCASRSTASTYEQYFGPGTRLTVT.

The V gene is TRBV5-8, the J gene TRBJ2-7, with 8 bases aligning to TRBD1. CDR1 and CDR2 (germline): SGHTS, YDEGEE. This CDR3 contains 16 residues. V shed 0 bases and J 4 bases; nucleotides not matched to a gene: 9. The CDR3 DNA follows: TGTGCCAGCAGCTTGGTAGGCGGGACAGGACGATACGAGCAGTACTTC. Amino acid sequence: CASSLVGGTGRYEQYF.

The CDR3 protein is CASNRGTEAFF. The CDR3 nucleotides read TGTGCCAGCAACAGGGGAACTGAAGCTTTCTTT. The chain carries TRBV6-5 and TRBJ1-1; TRBD1 matches 7 bases. Germline CDR1 MNHEY, CDR2 SVGAGI. Unmatched junction bases numbered 1, after V lost 7 bases and J lost 5 bases. The CDR3 is 11 amino acids.

V usage is TRBV18 and J usage is TRBJ2-3, with no clear D. Trimming shortened V by 3 bases and J by 5 bases, and 9 bases separated the two germline ends. The V gene's germline CDR1 is KGHSH and CDR2 LQKENI. There are 13 residues in the CDR3. DNA of the CDR3: TGTGCCAGCTCACCGGCACCGGGAGATACGCAGTATTTT. Its protein is CASSPAPGDTQYF.